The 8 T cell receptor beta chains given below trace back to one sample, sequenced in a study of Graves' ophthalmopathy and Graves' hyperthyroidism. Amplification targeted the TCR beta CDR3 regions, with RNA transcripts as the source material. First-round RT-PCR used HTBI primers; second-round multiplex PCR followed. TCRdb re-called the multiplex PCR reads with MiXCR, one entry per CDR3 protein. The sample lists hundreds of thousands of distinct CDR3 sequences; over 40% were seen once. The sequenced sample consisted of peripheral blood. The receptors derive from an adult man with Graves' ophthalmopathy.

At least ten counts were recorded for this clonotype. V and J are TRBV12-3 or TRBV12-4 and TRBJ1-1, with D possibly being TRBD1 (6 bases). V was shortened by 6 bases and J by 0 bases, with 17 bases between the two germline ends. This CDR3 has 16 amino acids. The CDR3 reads CASSPGKTGMNTEAFF. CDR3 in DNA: TGTGCCAGCAGCCCAGGGAAGACAGGCATGAACACTGAAGCTTTCTTT.

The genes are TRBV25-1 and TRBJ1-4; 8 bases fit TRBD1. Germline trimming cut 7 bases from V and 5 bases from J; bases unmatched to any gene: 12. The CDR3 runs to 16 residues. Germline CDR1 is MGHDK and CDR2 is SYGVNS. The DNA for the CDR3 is TGTGCCAGCACCCTGGAGGCGGGGACAGGCAATGAAAAACTGTTTTTT. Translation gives CASTLEAGTGNEKLFF. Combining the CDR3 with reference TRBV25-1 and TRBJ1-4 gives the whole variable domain EADIYQTPRYLVIGTGKKITLECSQTMGHDKMYWYQQDPGMELHLIHYSYGVNSTEKGDLSSESTVSRIRTEHFPLTLESARPSHTSQYLCASTLEAGTGNEKLFFGSGTQLSVL.

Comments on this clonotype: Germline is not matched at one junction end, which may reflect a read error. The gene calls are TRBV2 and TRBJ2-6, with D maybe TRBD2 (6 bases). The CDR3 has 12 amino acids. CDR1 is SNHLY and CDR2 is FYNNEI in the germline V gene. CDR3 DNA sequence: TGTGCCAGCAGCGCTGGAGAGGGACTTGAAGCTTTC. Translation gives CASSAGEGLEAF.

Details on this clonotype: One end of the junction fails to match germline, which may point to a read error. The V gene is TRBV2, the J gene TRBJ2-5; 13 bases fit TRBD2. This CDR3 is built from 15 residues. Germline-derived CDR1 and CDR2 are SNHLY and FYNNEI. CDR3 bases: TGTGCCAGCAGTGGCGTCGGACTAGCGGGAGAAGGCGGGTTCTTC. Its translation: CASSGVGLAGEGGFF.

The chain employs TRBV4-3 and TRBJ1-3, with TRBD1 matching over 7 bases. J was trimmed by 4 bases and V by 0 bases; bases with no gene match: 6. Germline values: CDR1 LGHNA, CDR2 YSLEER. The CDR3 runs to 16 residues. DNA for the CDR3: TGCGCCAGCAGCCAAGATTTGCCAGGGGGAGGAAACACCATATATTTT. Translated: CASSQDLPGGGNTIYF.

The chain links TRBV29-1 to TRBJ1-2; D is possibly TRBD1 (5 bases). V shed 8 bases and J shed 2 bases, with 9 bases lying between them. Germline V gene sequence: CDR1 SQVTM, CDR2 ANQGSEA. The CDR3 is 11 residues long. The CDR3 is CSQQVNYGYTF. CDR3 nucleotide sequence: TGCAGCCAACAGGTGAACTATGGCTACACCTTC.

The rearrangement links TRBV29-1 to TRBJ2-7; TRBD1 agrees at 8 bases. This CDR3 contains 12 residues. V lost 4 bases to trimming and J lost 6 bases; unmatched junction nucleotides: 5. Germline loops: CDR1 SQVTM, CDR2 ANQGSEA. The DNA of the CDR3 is TGCAGCGTTGCCGGACAGGGATTCGAGCAGTACTTC. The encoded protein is CSVAGQGFEQYF.

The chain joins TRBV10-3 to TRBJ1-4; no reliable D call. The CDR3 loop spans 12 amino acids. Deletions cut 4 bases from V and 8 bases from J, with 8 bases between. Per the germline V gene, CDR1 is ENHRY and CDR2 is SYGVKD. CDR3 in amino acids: CAISAQREKLFF. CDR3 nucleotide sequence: TGTGCCATCAGTGCCCAGCGGGAAAAACTGTTTTTT.